The sequence of this T cell receptor beta chain was determined in a study of post-analysis software for immune sequencing data. As for this clonotype: The antigen is unknown.

Trimming removed 4 bases from V and 8 bases from J, with 14 bases in between. This CDR3 has 14 amino acids. Germline V gene data show CDR1 as SEHNR and CDR2 as FQNEAQ (reference sequence). TCR beta libraries were prepared from cDNA with unique molecular identifiers. TCRdb reprocessed the PCR reads with MiXCR, giving one entry per CDR3 protein. The profile shows a few hundred thousand distinct CDR3 sequences, around 37% of them singletons. Whole-study findings and limits: There were roughly 5 TRBV segments more frequent in patients than controls, and TRBV5-6, TRBV5-1 and TRBV20-1 were among them.

The sequenced material came from blood. The J gene is TRBJ1-4, the V gene TRBV7-9; D ambiguous. This clonotype was obtained from a girl under 18 with multiple sclerosis. CDR3 amino acids: CASSSTETKEKLFF. For the CDR3, the DNA is TGTGCCAGCAGCTCGACGGAGACAAAGGAAAAACTGTTTTTT.